This passage covers 9 T cell receptor beta chains from one sample sequenced in a study of technical replicates of blood from a handful of donors. TCRdb's table, derived via immunoSEQ multiplex PCR, lists solely in-frame clones and lacks some. Of tens of thousands of clones listed, about 86% are singletons. Material for sequencing was PBMCs. The origin of the receptors is a human donor in good health. Some clones in this sample may be carry-over from other donors' samples.

This chain uses TRBV6-5 with TRBJ1-2; D may be TRBD1 (5 bases). Germline lookup yields CDR1 MNHEY and CDR2 SVGAGI. V lost 4 bases, J lost 8 bases, and 14 bases lay in between. The CDR3 spans 13 residues. The CDR3 here is CASSSGPRGGYTF. The CDR3 region has the DNA TGTGCCAGCAGTTCCGGGCCGCGGGGGGGCTACACCTTC.

This clone showed up just a few times. V is TRBV19 and J is TRBJ1-1, with D possibly being TRBD1 (5 bases). The CDR3 contains 14 residues. Germline lookup yields CDR1 LNHDA and CDR2 SQIVND (reference sequence). V shed 5 bases and J shed 0 bases, with 10 bases lying between them. CDR3 loop: CASSSQGVNTEAFF. The CDR3 nucleotides are TGTGCCAGTAGTTCCCAGGGCGTGAACACTGAAGCTTTCTTT.

The chain uses TRBV5-1 and TRBJ2-1; TRBD1 matches at 8 bases. The CDR3 totals 16 residues. V shed 0 bases and J 5 bases; nucleotides not matched to a gene: 7. The germline gives CDR1 SGHRS, CDR2 YFSETQ. In DNA form, the CDR3 reads TGCGCCAGCAGCTTGGGGCGGGACAGGATTAACAATGAGCAGTTCTTC. It codes for CASSLGRDRINNEQFF.

The rearrangement links TRBV19 to TRBJ2-1; 8 bases align to TRBD2. Germline values: CDR1 LNHDA, CDR2 SQIVND (reference sequence). The length of the CDR3 is 15 residues. Trimming cost V 5 bases and J 7 bases; bases outside gene matches: 10. The CDR3 loop is CASSWERASGNEQFF. The CDR3 bases are TGTGCCAGTAGTTGGGAAAGGGCTAGCGGGAATGAGCAGTTCTTC.

The chain carries TRBV5-1 and TRBJ2-7; 7 nucleotides match TRBD2. V dropped 3 bases and J dropped 0; count of bases not matched to a gene: 6. From germline, CDR1 is SGHRS and CDR2 YFSETQ. The CDR3 runs 15 residues. The CDR3 loop reads CASSSLGGGSYEQYF. CDR3 in DNA: TGCGCCAGCAGCTCCTTGGGCGGGGGCTCCTACGAGCAGTACTTC.

The chain links TRBV4-1 to TRBJ2-5, with D unclear. This CDR3 is 14 amino acids long. Trimming took off 1 base at V and 3 bases at J, with 9 bases between the two ends. Looked up from germline, CDR1 is MGHRA and CDR2 is YSYEKL. The DNA of the CDR3 is TGCGCCAGCAGCCAAGTGGGCTACGAAGAGACCCAGTACTTC. Amino acid sequence: CASSQVGYEETQYF.

The chain recombines TRBV25-1 with TRBJ1-2; the D is unclear. V lost 8 bases, J lost 4 bases, and 17 bases lay in between. CDR1 is MGHDK, CDR2 SYGVNS, per germline. The CDR3 extends over 14 amino acids. The CDR3 bases are TGTGCCAGCGCCCCGGGAGGGCACATCTATGGCTACACCTTC. Translating it yields CASAPGGHIYGYTF.

The gene calls are TRBV9 and TRBJ2-7, with D possibly matching TRBD2 (6 bases). Germline V gene lookup returns CDR1 SGDLS and CDR2 YYNGEE. V dropped 0 bases and J dropped 3 bases, with 10 bases sitting between them. CDR3 size: 14 residues. The CDR3 coding sequence is TGTGCCAGCAGCGTAGCTGAGGGAGGCTACGAGCAGTACTTC. Translation: CASSVAEGGYEQYF.

V is TRBV7-8 and J is TRBJ1-2; the match to TRBD1 covers 8 bases. The V gene's germline CDR1 is SGHVS and CDR2 FQNEAQ. CDR3 length: 15 amino acids. Losses at the gene ends were 5 bases for V and 2 bases for J; bases not matched to a gene: 7. The CDR3 protein is CASSRGTGENYGYTF. The CDR3 bases are TGTGCCAGCAGCCGCGGGACAGGAGAAAACTATGGCTACACCTTC.